This TCR beta chain derives from a study of blood T cell repertoires in COVID-19. Study-level information: Samples of COVID-19 (acute and convalescent) were obtained from the United States, Italy and Spain. PBMCs, B-cell-depleted T cells, or T cells provided the cDNA or gDNA that made up the material.

This CDR3 has 13 residues. V was trimmed by 3 bases and J by 6 bases, leaving 10 bases between them. Germline V gene data show CDR1 as KGHDR and CDR2 as SFDVKD. Original handling: Quantification of nucleated cells was approximated via reference gene primer amplification. Assay used: immunoSEQ multiplex PCR; TCRdb lists only in-frame clones, some missing. D and trimming come from the DNA, and the V and J calls and clone size come from that table. The table lists 65,000 or so clones, approximately 73% of them singletons. The sample comprised peripheral blood. The receptor was derived from a woman in her forties or fifties with active or convalescent COVID-19. The chain is built from TRBV24-1 and TRBJ1-2, with D tentatively TRBD1 (5 bases). CDR3 DNA sequence: TGTGCCACCAGTGATCTGGGGGGAGATGGCTACACCTTC. Its protein product is CATSDLGGDGYTF.